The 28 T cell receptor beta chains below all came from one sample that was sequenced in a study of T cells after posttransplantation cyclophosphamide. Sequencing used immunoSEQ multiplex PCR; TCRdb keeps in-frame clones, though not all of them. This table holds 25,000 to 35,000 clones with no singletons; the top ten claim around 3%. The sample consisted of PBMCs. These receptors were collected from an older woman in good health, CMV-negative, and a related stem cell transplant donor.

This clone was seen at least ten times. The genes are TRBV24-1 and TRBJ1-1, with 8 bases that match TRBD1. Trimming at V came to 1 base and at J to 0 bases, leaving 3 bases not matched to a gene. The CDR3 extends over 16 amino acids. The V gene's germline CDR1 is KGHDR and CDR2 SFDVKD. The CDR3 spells CATSDLTGGLNTEAFF. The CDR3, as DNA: TGTGCCACCAGTGATTTAACAGGGGGACTGAACACTGAAGCTTTCTTT.

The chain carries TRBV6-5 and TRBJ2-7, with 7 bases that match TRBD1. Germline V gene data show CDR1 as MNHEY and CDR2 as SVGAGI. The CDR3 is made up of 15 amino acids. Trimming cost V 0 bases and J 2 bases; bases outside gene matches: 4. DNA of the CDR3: TGTGCCAGCAGTTACTCGAGGGGGCCCACCTACGAGCAGTACTTC. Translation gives CASSYSRGPTYEQYF.

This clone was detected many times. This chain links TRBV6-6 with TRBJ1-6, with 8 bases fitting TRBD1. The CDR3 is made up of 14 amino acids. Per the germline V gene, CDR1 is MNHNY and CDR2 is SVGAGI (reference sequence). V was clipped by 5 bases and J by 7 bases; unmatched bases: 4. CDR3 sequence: CASSQDRANSPLHF. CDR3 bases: TGTGCCAGCAGTCAGGACAGGGCAAATTCACCCCTCCACTTT.

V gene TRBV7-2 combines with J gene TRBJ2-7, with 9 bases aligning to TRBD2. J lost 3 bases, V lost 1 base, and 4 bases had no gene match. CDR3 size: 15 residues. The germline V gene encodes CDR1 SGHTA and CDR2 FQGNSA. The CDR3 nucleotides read TGTGCCAGCAGCTTAGTTGCTAGCGGGAACTACGAGCAGTACTTC. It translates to CASSLVASGNYEQYF.

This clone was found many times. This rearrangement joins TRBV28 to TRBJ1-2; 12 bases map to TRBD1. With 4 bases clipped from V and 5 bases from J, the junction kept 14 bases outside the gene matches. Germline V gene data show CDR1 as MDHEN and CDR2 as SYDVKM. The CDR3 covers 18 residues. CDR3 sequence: CASSSPGTGGAGTYGYTF. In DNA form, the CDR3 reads TGTGCCAGCAGTTCCCCCGGGACAGGGGGCGCCGGGACTTATGGCTACACCTTC.

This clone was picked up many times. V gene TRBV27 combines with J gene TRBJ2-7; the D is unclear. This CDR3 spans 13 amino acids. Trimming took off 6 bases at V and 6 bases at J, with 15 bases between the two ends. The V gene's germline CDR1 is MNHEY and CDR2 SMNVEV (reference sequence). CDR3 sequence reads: CASSPLDRSEQYF. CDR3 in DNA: TGTGCCAGCAGCCCCCTCGATCGGTCCGAGCAGTACTTC.

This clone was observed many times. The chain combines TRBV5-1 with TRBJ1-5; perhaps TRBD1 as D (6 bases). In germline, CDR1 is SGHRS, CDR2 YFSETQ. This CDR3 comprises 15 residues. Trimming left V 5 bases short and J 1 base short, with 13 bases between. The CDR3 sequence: CASSPGQGSNQPQHF. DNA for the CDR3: TGCGCCAGCAGTCCGGGGCAGGGGAGCAATCAGCCCCAGCATTTT.

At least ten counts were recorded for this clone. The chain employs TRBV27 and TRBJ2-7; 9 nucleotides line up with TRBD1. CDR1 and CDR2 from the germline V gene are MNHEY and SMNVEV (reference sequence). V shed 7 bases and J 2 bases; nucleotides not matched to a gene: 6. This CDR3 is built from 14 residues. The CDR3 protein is CASKFGTGPYEQYF. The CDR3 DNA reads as TGTGCCAGCAAGTTTGGGACAGGGCCCTACGAGCAGTACTTC.

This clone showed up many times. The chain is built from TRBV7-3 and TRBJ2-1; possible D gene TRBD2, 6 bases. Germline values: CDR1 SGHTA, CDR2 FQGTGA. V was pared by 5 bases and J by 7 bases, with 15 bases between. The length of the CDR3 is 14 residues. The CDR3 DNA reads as TGTGCCAGCAGCCACCTGCGGGGTACGAATGAGCAGTTCTTC. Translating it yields CASSHLRGTNEQFF.

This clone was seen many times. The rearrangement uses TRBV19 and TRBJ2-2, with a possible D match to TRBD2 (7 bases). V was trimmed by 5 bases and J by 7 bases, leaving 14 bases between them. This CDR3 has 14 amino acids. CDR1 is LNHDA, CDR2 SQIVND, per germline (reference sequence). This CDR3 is CASSLGGAGGELFF. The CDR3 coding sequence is TGTGCCAGTAGTCTGGGGGGGGCCGGCGGGGAGCTGTTTTTT.

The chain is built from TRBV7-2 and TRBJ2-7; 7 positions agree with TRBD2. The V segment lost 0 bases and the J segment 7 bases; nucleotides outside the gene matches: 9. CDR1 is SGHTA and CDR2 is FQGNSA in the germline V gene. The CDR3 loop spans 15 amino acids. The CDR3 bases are TGTGCCAGCAGCTTAGCGAACTTCAGAGCGGGAGAGCAGTACTTC. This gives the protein CASSLANFRAGEQYF.

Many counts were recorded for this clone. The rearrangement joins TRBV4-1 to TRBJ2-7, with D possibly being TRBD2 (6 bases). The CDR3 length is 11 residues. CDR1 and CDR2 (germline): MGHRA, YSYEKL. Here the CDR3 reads CTSRGNGEQYF. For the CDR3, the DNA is TGCACCTCACGGGGGAATGGCGAGCAGTACTTC.

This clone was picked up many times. CDR3 nucleotides: TGTGCCAGCGGGACAGGGCCCTCAGATACGCAGTATTTT. This gives the protein CASGTGPSDTQYF. V usage is TRBV28 and J usage is TRBJ2-3; TRBD1 matches 9 bases. CDR3 length: 13 residues. Trimming cost V 8 bases and J 4 bases; bases outside gene matches: 4. Germline CDR1 is MDHEN and CDR2 is SYDVKM.

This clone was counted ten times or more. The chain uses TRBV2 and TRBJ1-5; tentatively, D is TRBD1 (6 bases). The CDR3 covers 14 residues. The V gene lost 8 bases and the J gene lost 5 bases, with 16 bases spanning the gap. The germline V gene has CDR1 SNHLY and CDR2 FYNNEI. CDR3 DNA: TGTGCCAGCGGGGGTACAGGGTCCTATCAGCCCCAGCATTTT. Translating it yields CASGGTGSYQPQHF.

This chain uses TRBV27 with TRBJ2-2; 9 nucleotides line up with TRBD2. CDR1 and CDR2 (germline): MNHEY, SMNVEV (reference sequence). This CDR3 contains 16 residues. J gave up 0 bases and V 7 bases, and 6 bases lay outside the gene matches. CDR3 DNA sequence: TGTGCCAGCACCCGACTAGCGGTCGCGAACACCGGGGAGCTGTTTTTT. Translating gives CASTRLAVANTGELFF.

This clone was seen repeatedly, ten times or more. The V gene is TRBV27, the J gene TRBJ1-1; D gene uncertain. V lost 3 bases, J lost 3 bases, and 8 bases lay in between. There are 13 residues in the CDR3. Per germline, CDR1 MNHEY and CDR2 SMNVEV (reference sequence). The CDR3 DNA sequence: TGTGCCAGCAGTTTTAAATCGGACACTGAAGCTTTCTTT. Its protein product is CASSFKSDTEAFF.

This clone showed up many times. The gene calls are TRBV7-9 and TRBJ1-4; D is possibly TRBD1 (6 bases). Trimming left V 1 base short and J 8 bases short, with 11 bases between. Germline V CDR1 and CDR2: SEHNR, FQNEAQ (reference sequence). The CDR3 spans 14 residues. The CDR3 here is CASSLGQGLEKLFF. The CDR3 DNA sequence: TGTGCCAGCAGCTTAGGTCAGGGGCTGGAAAAACTGTTTTTT.

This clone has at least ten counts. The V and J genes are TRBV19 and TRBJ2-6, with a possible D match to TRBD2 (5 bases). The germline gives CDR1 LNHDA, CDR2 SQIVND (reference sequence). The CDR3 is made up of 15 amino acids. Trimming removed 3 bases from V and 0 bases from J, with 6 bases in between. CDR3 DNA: TGTGCCAGTAGTATCACTAGCTCTGGGGCCAACGTCCTGACTTTC. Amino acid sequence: CASSITSSGANVLTF.

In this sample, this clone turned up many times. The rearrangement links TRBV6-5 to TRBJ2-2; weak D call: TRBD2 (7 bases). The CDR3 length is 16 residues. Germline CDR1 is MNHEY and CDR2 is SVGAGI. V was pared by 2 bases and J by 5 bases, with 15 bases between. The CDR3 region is CASSYAGAPWTGELFF. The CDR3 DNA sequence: TGTGCCAGCAGTTACGCGGGGGCCCCGTGGACCGGGGAGCTGTTTTTT.

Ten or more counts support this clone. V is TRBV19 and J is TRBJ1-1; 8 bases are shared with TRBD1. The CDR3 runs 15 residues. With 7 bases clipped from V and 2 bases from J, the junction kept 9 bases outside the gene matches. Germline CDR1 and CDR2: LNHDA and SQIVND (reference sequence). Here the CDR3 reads CASTPFDRGNTEAFF. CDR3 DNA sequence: TGTGCCAGTACCCCATTTGACAGGGGCAACACTGAAGCTTTCTTT.

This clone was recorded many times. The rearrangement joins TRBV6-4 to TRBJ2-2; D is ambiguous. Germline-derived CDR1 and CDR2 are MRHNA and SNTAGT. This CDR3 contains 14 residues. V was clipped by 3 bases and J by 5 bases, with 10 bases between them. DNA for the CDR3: TGTGCCAGCAGTGAGCAGGTCGCAACCGGGGAGCTGTTTTTT. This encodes CASSEQVATGELFF.

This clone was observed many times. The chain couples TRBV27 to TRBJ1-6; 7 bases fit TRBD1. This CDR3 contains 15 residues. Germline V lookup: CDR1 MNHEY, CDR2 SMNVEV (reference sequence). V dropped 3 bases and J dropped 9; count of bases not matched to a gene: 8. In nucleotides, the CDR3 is TGTGCCAGCAGTTTTGGGACAGTAATGGTTTCACCCCTCCACTTT. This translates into CASSFGTVMVSPLHF.

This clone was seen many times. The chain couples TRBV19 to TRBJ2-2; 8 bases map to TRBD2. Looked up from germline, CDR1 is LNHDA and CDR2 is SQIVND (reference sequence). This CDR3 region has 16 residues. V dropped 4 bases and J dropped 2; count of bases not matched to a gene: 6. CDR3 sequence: CASSTGLALNTGELFF. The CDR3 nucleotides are TGTGCCAGTAGTACCGGACTAGCACTAAACACCGGGGAGCTGTTTTTT.

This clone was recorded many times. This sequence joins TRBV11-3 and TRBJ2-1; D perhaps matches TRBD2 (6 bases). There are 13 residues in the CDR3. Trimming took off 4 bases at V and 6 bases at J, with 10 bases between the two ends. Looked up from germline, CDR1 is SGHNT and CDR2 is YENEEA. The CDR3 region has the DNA TGTGCCAGCAGCTACGAGGAGGGCAATGAGCAGTTCTTC. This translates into CASSYEEGNEQFF.

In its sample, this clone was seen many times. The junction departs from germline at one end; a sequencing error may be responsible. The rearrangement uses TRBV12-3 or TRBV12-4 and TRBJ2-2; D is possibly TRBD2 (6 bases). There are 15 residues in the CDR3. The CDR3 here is CASRLGGVNTGELFF. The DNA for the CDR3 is TGTGCCAGCAGGTTAGGCGGGGTAAACACCGGGGAGCTGTTTTTT.

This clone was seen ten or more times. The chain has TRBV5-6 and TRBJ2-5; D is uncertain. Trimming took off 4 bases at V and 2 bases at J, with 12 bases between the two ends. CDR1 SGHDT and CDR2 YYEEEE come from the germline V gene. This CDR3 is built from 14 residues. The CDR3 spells CASSPPEGQETQYF. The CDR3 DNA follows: TGTGCCAGCAGCCCCCCGGAAGGGCAAGAGACCCAGTACTTC.

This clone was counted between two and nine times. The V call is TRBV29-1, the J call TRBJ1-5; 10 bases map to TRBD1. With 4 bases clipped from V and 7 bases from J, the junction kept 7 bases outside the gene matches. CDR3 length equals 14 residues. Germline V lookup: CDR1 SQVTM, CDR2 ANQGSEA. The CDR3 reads CSVGTGGFTQPQHF. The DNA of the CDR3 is TGCAGCGTTGGGACAGGGGGGTTCACGCAGCCCCAGCATTTT.

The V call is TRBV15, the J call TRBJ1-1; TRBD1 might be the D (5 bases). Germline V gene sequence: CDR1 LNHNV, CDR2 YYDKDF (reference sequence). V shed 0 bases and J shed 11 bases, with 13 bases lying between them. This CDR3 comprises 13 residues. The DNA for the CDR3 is TGTGCCACCAGCAGAGATGGGGCTCCGAGCGCTTTCTTT. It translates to CATSRDGAPSAFF. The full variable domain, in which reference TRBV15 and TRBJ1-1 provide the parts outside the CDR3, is DAMVIQNPRYQVTQFGKPVTLSCSQTLNHNVMYWYQQKSSQAPKLLFHYYDKDFNNEADTPDNFQSRRPNTSFCFLDIRSPGLGDTAMYLCATSRDGAPSAFFGQGTRLTVV.